These 5 T cell receptor beta chains were all obtained from the same sample, sequenced in a study of spatial heterogeneity in lung cancer. TCRdb re-analysed the 5' RACE reads in MiXCR, keeping a single row per CDR3 protein. The table shows tens of thousands of distinct CDR3 sequences, with roughly 8% occurring only once. The time point denotes: sample taken at primary tumor resection. Tumor, nontumor lung or frozen PBMC supplied whole RNA, sequenced without sorting. The sequences come from PBMCs, collected at surgery. These receptors all come from a male donor with early-stage non-small cell lung cancer.

The rearrangement uses TRBV7-2 and TRBJ1-1, with D possibly TRBD1 on 6 matching bases. Looked up from germline, CDR1 is SGHTA and CDR2 is FQGNSA. The CDR3 has 16 residues. Trimming shortened V by 1 base and J by 4 bases, and 16 bases separated the two germline ends. CDR3 residues: CASSLGQSEGGTEAFF. CDR3 coding DNA: TGTGCCAGCAGCTTAGGTCAGTCGGAGGGGGGCACTGAAGCTTTCTTT.

The table lists this clonotype with many counts. V is TRBV10-3 and J is TRBJ2-6; D not resolved. Germline CDR1 and CDR2: ENHRY and SYGVKD. There are 16 residues in the CDR3. V was pared by 7 bases and J by 0 bases, with 13 bases between. In DNA, the CDR3 is TGTGCCATCACACGGACGCCCATCTCTGGGGCCAACGTCCTGACTTTC. Encoded protein: CAITRTPISGANVLTF.

This clonotype was found a few times. The V gene is TRBV21-1, the J gene TRBJ2-7; the D call in the table, TRBD2, was not verified against the DNA. TRBV21-1 is a pseudogene segment. The CDR3 consists of 19 residues. The DNA for the CDR3 is TGTGCCAGCAGCAATTCTCCGGGACTAGCGGACCAATTTATTTACGAGCAGTACGTC. Protein sequence: CASSNSPGLADQFIYEQYV.

This clonotype occurred many times. The CDR3, as DNA: TGCGCCAGCCGGGACCTAAAGGGGAATTCACCCCTCCACTTT. Protein product: CASRDLKGNSPLHF. This sequence joins TRBV4-1 and TRBJ1-6, with D possibly TRBD1 on 5 matching bases. CDR3 length: 14 amino acids. CDR1 and CDR2 from the germline V gene are MGHRA and YSYEKL. Trimming shortened V by 8 bases and J by 7 bases, and 15 bases separated the two germline ends.

The chain carries TRBV9 and TRBJ2-1; a weak D match, TRBD2 (7 bases). This CDR3 region has 15 residues. Germline values: CDR1 SGDLS, CDR2 YYNGEE. The V gene lost 5 bases and the J gene lost 3 bases, with 15 bases spanning the gap. CDR3 region: CASSRGLADYNEQFF. The CDR3, as DNA: TGTGCCAGCAGTCGGGGGCTAGCGGACTACAATGAGCAGTTCTTC.